This T cell receptor (beta chain) was identified in a study of blood T cell repertoires in COVID-19. Study context: Some COVID-19 samples were acute and others convalescent; all came from the United States, Italy and Spain.

This CDR3 comprises 14 residues. CDR1 MNHEY and CDR2 SVGAGI come from the germline V gene. The ends lost 2 bases at V and 8 bases at J; junction bases unmatched: 3. Per the original methods: Amplifying reference gene primers gave estimates of nucleated cell counts. TCRdb keeps only in-frame clones here, not all; method: immunoSEQ multiplex PCR. The DNA gave D and trimming, while V, J and clone size come from that table. Of roughly 200,000 clones in the sample, 88% are singletons; the top ten hold roughly 3.7%. The sequenced sample consisted of peripheral blood. The chain employs TRBV6-5 and TRBJ1-6; 7 nucleotides match TRBD1. This TCR was recovered from a woman in her 30s with acute or convalescent COVID-19. In DNA form, the CDR3 reads TGTGCCAGCAGTTACAACAGGGGATATTCACCCCTCCACTTT. Translation gives CASSYNRGYSPLHF.